The clone carrying this T cell receptor (beta chain) was seen a handful of times. Authors' analysis steps: From reference gene primer amplification, estimates of nucleated cell counts were derived. Measured with immunoSEQ multiplex PCR; TCRdb has only the in-frame clones, and not every one. The D gene and trimming were derived from the DNA, and the V and J assignments and clone size from that table. The sample carries 80,000 to 100,000 clones, more than 65% recorded once. The sample originates from a study of blood T cell repertoires in COVID-19. Overall study context: Samples taken during acute and convalescent COVID-19 were collected in the United States, Italy and Spain.

From germline, CDR1 is ENHRY and CDR2 SYGVKD. With V trimmed by 4 bases and J by 4 bases, 1 base remained unmatched. This CDR3 is 13 amino acids long. The sample consisted of peripheral blood. This sequence joins TRBV10-3 and TRBJ1-3; TRBD1 agrees at 7 bases. The TCR originated in a man in his 60s with acute or convalescent COVID-19. CDR3 residues: CAISGQGGNTIYF. In nucleotides, the CDR3 is TGTGCCATCAGTGGACAGGGCGGAAACACCATATATTTT.